This paragraph covers one TCR beta chain sequence. The specificity of this receptor is unknown. Nothing much larger sits one base from this clone, and base qualities are not available. The sample carries other DNA sequences with the same CDR3. The entry originates in a study of shared clonotypes between healthy human individuals (dated by TCRdb to the early 2020s). Turning to the overall study: The cohort comprised two women and a few men aged 18 to 49 years. For each donor, CD4 naive and CD4 memory were each given three plates, CD8 naive was given two plates, and CD8 memory was given one plate. Blood TCR repertoires of about five healthy adults were deeply sequenced to estimate repertoire size and the extent of clonotype sharing between individuals. Different laboratories and diverse techniques were used to prepare libraries and sequence TCR repertoires, to increase sequencing depth and limit assay-specific biases. Per donor, leukapheresis produced somewhere between about 0.85 and 9.5 billion PBMCs. General conclusions and limits of the study: Because the study included a small number of donors, the genetic and exposure-history diversity represented was limited. Sampling was restricted to blood, and TCR repertoires in tissues likely differ from the TCR repertoires found in blood. Naive subsets generally had larger estimated clonotype richness than memory subsets. Rarefaction of sorted-subset datasets indicated incomplete sequencing despite the large sequencing depth. When a handful of donors were compared, the shared fraction of clonotypes was about 5.2% for naive CD4, around 3.6% for naive CD8, about 2.4% for memory CD4, and 0.35% to 0.4% for memory CD8. Higher generation probabilities were observed for clonotypes shared by all four sorted-subset donors than for non-shared clonotypes. Pairwise subsampling led to the expectation that sequencing depth would affect the degree of clonotype sharing among donors.

Using the deep immunoSEQ assay, TCR CDR3 regions were amplified from genomic DNA by multiplex PCR. Genomic DNA extracted from each cell subset was distributed evenly over all wells of several immunoSEQ 96-well plates, and each plate served as one replicate. For sorted subsets, around 200 ng genomic DNA, equal to tens of thousands of T cell genomes, was loaded into each replicate PCR. The purified libraries were quantified using a Qubit 3.0 fluorometer, sized with a Bioanalyzer 2100, and then quantified again using the KAPA Library Quantification kit. A separate single-read 150-cycle Illumina NextSeq 550 flow cell was used to sequence each immunoSEQ 96-well plate. In the authors' own workflow: Because the immunoSEQ output held only junctional sequences and lacked quality scores, the filtering could not match the filtering applied to full-length reads. Sequences were annotated with PyIR, a Python wrapper for IgBLAST v1.9, and V/J genes and CDR3 were assigned using IMGT germline references. Any read was removed if the V/J assignment was weak (E-value above 1e-6), the CDR3 was missing, or the read contained stop codons, out-of-frame junctions, or ambiguous translated residues. V3J clonotypes were defined as sequences sharing the same inferred V gene, J gene, and CDR3 amino acid sequence. Percentage overlap between repertoires was calculated by dividing the number of shared unique clonotypes by the size of the smaller repertoire. RTK rarefaction, the Chao1 estimator, and Recon v2.1 estimates of unobserved clonotypes were used to assess repertoire richness. For all TCRbeta clonotypes obtained by the gDNA method from a handful of donors, generation probabilities were computed with OLGA. In TCRdb, the immuneACCESS table is reduced to in-frame sequences with V and J assigned. These tables do not hold every clone; where another copy was compared, an unresolved V gene accounts for under half, and the others remain unexplained. D and trimming were read from the DNA, whereas the V and J calls and clone size are those reported in that table. The sample table shows about 2.3 million clones, and about nine tenths are seen once. The top ten constitute around 0.35% of the sample.

Relative to germline, V is 4 bases shorter and J is 1 base shorter, with 8 bases between their ends. CDR1 and CDR2 were assigned from the germline V gene as SQVTM and ANQGSEA. Its CDR3 holds 13 amino acids, cysteine through phenylalanine. The read is trimmed to its CDR3 DNA, 39 bases read in frame from base 1. The donors were healthy, HIV-negative adults who had no recently reported acute infections or vaccinations. Only Caucasian adults living in Nashville, Tennessee, USA were represented among the donors. CD4+ T cells were enriched by magnetic negative selection; naive cells were then positively selected on CD45RA, and the negative fraction formed the memory subset. Blood was obtained by leukapheresis, after which PBMCs were separated by Ficoll-Histopaque density gradient centrifugation and cryopreserved in liquid nitrogen vapor phase. Purity and quantity of every magnetically sorted T cell population were checked by analytical flow cytometry. From each sorted fraction, genomic DNA was isolated and quantified by UV absorbance on a Nanodrop 2000c.

The clonotype was recovered from a young man in good health. Some clones in this sample may be carry-over from other donors' samples. The chain couples TRBV29-1 to TRBJ2-1; D gene: possibly TRBD2, on 6 matching bases. The sample comprised naive CD4+ T cells from PBMCs. The sample's cell subset or site label is to be understood as: CD45RA+ positively selected. The CDR3 has the sequence CSVVRGSYNEQFF. The DNA reads TGCAGCGTTGTACGGGGGTCCTACAATGAGCAGTTCTTC.